This TCR beta chain was retrieved from a study of shared clonotypes between healthy human individuals. The CDR3 has 14 amino acids. V dropped 4 bases and J dropped 4 bases, with 13 bases sitting between them. The germline V gene has CDR1 SGHDN and CDR2 FVKESK. For every subset, genomic DNA was evenly distributed across several immunoSEQ plates. Data came from immunoSEQ multiplex PCR; TCRdb stores just in-frame clones and leaves some out. The sample holds roughly 1,500,000 clones; 95% to 99% are singletons and the top ten take less than 0.55%. Study results and limitations: Four donors showed sharing of approximately 4.7% of naive CD4 clonotypes. Large sequencing depth failed to make sorted-subset sequencing complete, rarefaction showed. Naive subsets typically showed greater estimated richness than memory subsets.

A remark on this clone: Its antigen is still unknown.

The chain joins TRBV14 to TRBJ1-2; D may be TRBD1 (5 bases). The TCR comes from a man between 25 and 39 years old in good health. The specimen was naive CD4+ T cells sorted from blood. Subset described: CD45RA+ positively selected. The CDR3 sequence: CASSPTPGTYGYTF. As DNA, the CDR3 is TGTGCCAGCAGCCCGACTCCAGGGACCTATGGCTACACCTTC.